The 17 T cell receptor beta chains below come from one sample, sequenced in a study of cytomegalovirus exposure and HLA in healthy donors. The repertoire was sequenced with immunoSEQ multiplex PCR; TCRdb's copy has only in-frame clones and lacks some. The sample consists of over 150,000 clones, approximately 86% of them appearing once. Sample: PBMCs. These receptors came from a man aged 18 to 29 in good health and CMV-seropositive.

The gene calls are TRBV11-2 and TRBJ1-3; maybe TRBD1 (5 bases). The germline CDR1 and CDR2 sequences are SGHAT and FQNNGV. Deletions cut 0 bases from V and 2 bases from J, with 11 bases between. CDR3 length equals 16 residues. CDR3 protein: CASSLEGLLAGNTIYF. CDR3 bases: TGTGCCAGCAGCTTAGAGGGACTCCTGGCTGGAAACACCATATATTTT.

The chain employs TRBV6-1 and TRBJ2-2, with TRBD1 identical over 8 bases. The junction had 15 bases not matched to a gene; V was cut back by 6 bases and J by 12 bases. This CDR3 has 15 residues. Germline CDR1 and CDR2: MNHNS and SASEGT. The CDR3 coding sequence is TGTGCCAGCAGGAAACCCGGTGGACAGGGTGCGAAGCTGTTTTTT. It is translated as CASRKPGGQGAKLFF.

This clone was seen many times. CDR3: CASSLEGGGNTIYF. The CDR3 nucleotides are TGTGCCAGCAGCTTAGAGGGAGGTGGAAACACCATATATTTT. The J gene is TRBJ1-3, the V gene TRBV13, with D uncertain. There are 14 residues in the CDR3. The germline CDR1 and CDR2 sequences are PRHDT and FYEKMQ (reference sequence). V was pared by 1 base and J by 3 bases, with 7 bases between.

The chain recombines TRBV9 with TRBJ2-1; perhaps TRBD1 as D (5 bases). CDR1 is SGDLS and CDR2 is YYNGEE in the germline V gene. Trimming left V 4 bases short and J 7 bases short, with 12 bases between. This CDR3 comprises 13 residues. The CDR3 DNA reads as TGTGCCAGCAGCCCATCCCAGGGAAATGAGCAGTTCTTC. It encodes CASSPSQGNEQFF.

The V call is TRBV7-2, the J call TRBJ2-7, with 7 bases lining up with TRBD2. Trimming removed 5 bases from V and 0 bases from J; junction bases left unmatched: 4. CDR3 length: 14 residues. CDR1 and CDR2 from the germline V gene are SGHTA and FQGNSA. This CDR3 reads CASSGEGPSYEQYF. DNA of the CDR3: TGTGCCAGCAGCGGGGAGGGACCCTCCTACGAGCAGTACTTC.

This clone was observed a handful of times. CDR3 protein: CSVNRDYGYTF. The CDR3 DNA follows: TGCAGCGTTAACAGAGACTATGGCTACACCTTC. The V gene is TRBV29-1, the J gene TRBJ1-2, with D hard to call. Trimming took 5 bases from V and 3 from J, leaving 7 bases between them. Germline V gene lookup returns CDR1 SQVTM and CDR2 ANQGSEA. The CDR3 consists of 11 residues.

This sequence joins TRBV27 and TRBJ2-7; 7 bases match TRBD1. The CDR3 length is 14 residues. Germline V gene lookup returns CDR1 MNHEY and CDR2 SMNVEV (reference sequence). The V segment lost 1 base and the J segment 6 bases; nucleotides outside the gene matches: 6. The CDR3 DNA sequence: TGTGCCAGCAGTTTATTGGGGACAGATGGCGAGCAGTACTTC. This translates into CASSLLGTDGEQYF.

This chain joins TRBV28 and TRBJ1-1; 9 positions match TRBD1. This CDR3 comprises 14 residues. Germline V lookup: CDR1 MDHEN, CDR2 SYDVKM. V was clipped by 3 bases and J by 4 bases; unmatched bases: 3. The CDR3 DNA is TGTGCCAGCAGTTTTCACAGGGGGCGCACTGAAGCTTTCTTT. Amino acid sequence: CASSFHRGRTEAFF.

The rearrangement uses TRBV4-3 and TRBJ2-3; TRBD2 aligns across 8 bases. The trim removed 4 bases at V and 4 bases at J, leaving 7 bases unmatched. Germline V CDR1 and CDR2: LGHNA, YSLEER. CDR3 size: 15 residues. The CDR3 is CASSPVAGSADTQYF. Here the CDR3 DNA reads TGCGCCAGCAGCCCCGTAGCGGGAAGTGCAGATACGCAGTATTTT.

The chain recombines TRBV9 with TRBJ2-1, with 8 bases fitting TRBD2. The V segment lost 4 bases and the J segment 8 bases; nucleotides outside the gene matches: 11. The germline gives CDR1 SGDLS, CDR2 YYNGEE. This CDR3 is built from 15 residues. For the CDR3, the DNA is TGTGCCAGCAGCACCAATAACGGGGGGGCCTATGAGCAGTTCTTC. Translation gives CASSTNNGGAYEQFF.

This chain joins TRBV27 and TRBJ2-7; 7 bases align to TRBD1. The length of the CDR3 is 14 residues. Germline assignment: CDR1 MNHEY and CDR2 SMNVEV (reference sequence). Trimming removed 2 bases from V and 7 bases from J; junction bases left unmatched: 8. In nucleotides, the CDR3 is TGTGCCAGCAGTTTAGTAAGGGGGCTGGGGGAGCAGTACTTC. This codes for CASSLVRGLGEQYF.

The CDR3 sequence: CSVEGDRVEKLFF. The CDR3 bases are TGCAGCGTTGAAGGGGACAGGGTTGAAAAACTGTTTTTT. The chain couples TRBV29-1 to TRBJ1-4, with 9 bases that match TRBD1. The J segment lost 7 bases and the V segment lost 1 base, leaving 1 base of the junction unmatched. There are 13 residues in the CDR3. CDR1 and CDR2 from the germline V gene are SQVTM and ANQGSEA.

This clone turned up a few times. The chain joins TRBV5-5 to TRBJ2-7; D perhaps matches TRBD2 (5 bases). The CDR3 is 17 residues long. Germline V gives CDR1 SGHKS, CDR2 YYEKEE (reference sequence). The V gene lost 4 bases and the J gene lost 3 bases, with 23 bases spanning the gap. The CDR3 DNA reads TGTGCCAGCAGCCCGAGACGCCAACTAGTTGCGATCTACGAGCAGTACTTC. Translating it yields CASSPRRQLVAIYEQYF.

Only one count was recorded for this clone. This rearrangement joins TRBV13 to TRBJ2-7, with 9 bases fitting TRBD1. V lost 5 bases, J lost 3 bases, and 5 bases stayed unmatched. CDR1 and CDR2 from the germline V gene are PRHDT and FYEKMQ (reference sequence). The length of the CDR3 is 14 residues. The CDR3 DNA follows: TGTGCCAGCAGCCCCACGGACAGGGGCTACGAGCAGTACTTC. Its protein product is CASSPTDRGYEQYF. The variable domain in full, completed from reference TRBV13 and TRBJ2-7, reads AAGVIQSPRHLIKEKRETATLKCYPIPRHDTVYWYQQGPGQDPQFLISFYEKMQSDKGSIPDRFSAQQFSDYHSELNMSSLELGDSALYFCASSPTDRGYEQYFGPGTRLTVT.

The chain couples TRBV18 to TRBJ1-3; the D gene is possibly TRBD1 (5 bases). Germline values: CDR1 KGHSH, CDR2 LQKENI. The ends were cut back, 3 bases at V and 4 bases at J, with 13 bases in the middle. There are 15 residues in the CDR3. The chain's CDR3 is CASSPVQGAGNTIYF. The CDR3 coding sequence is TGTGCCAGCTCACCGGTTCAGGGCGCGGGAAACACCATATATTTT.

The V gene is TRBV9, the J gene TRBJ2-3; D perhaps matches TRBD2 (6 bases). Per germline, CDR1 SGDLS and CDR2 YYNGEE. The germline V and J ends were trimmed by 2 bases and 5 bases, with 15 bases remaining between them. The CDR3 covers 15 residues. The CDR3 coding sequence is TGTGCCAGCAGCGTTCGCGGGGCACTGGGAGATACGCAGTATTTT. Residues: CASSVRGALGDTQYF.

The chain couples TRBV15 to TRBJ2-7; 8 bases agree with TRBD2. The germline CDR1 and CDR2 sequences are LNHNV and YYDKDF (reference sequence). The length of the CDR3 is 17 residues. The trim removed 0 bases at V and 5 bases at J, leaving 12 bases unmatched. In DNA, the CDR3 is TGTGCCACCAGCAGAGATCCCCCGGGAGGGCCGTCCCACGAGCAGTACTTC. This gives the protein CATSRDPPGGPSHEQYF.